This is a list of T cell receptor beta chains from one sample in a study of cytomegalovirus exposure and HLA in healthy donors. TCRdb's table, derived via immunoSEQ multiplex PCR, lists solely in-frame clones and lacks some. The sample contains about 220,000 clones, 80% to 85% of which appear only once. Sequenced material: PBMCs. These receptors all stem from a woman aged 25-40 years in good health and CMV-seropositive. The CDR3 runs from the conserved cysteine through the conserved F or W. A D gene is named only where the DNA matches it firmly. Size tells how often a clone was seen (once, few, many) or the class of an expanded clone, and some rows leave it out.

size	V	J	D	DNA	CDR3
-	TRBV4-3	TRBJ2-1	-	TGCGCCAGCAGCCAAGTATTCGGGGGAGAATACAATGAGCAGTTCTTC	CASSQVFGGEYNEQFF
-	TRBV20-1	TRBJ2-1	-	TGCAGTGCCAGAGTCGAGGGTGAGCAGTTCTTC	CSARVEGEQFF
-	TRBV27	TRBJ1-4	-	TGTGCCAGCGCTTCCGGGGTGGCAGGTGAAAAACTGTTTTTT	CASASGVAGEKLFF
-	TRBV27	TRBJ2-3	TRBD1	TGTGCCAGCAGTTCGCGACAGGGGGCCCTCACAGATACGCAGTATTTT	CASSSRQGALTDTQYF
-	TRBV6-5	TRBJ2-7	-	TGTGCCAGCAGTTACTCGATGGGGGAGCAGTACTTC	CASSYSMGEQYF
-	TRBV14	TRBJ2-3	TRBD1	TGTGCCAGCAGCTTTCGACAGGGGGCTGATACGCAGTATTTT	CASSFRQGADTQYF
-	TRBV5-1	TRBJ1-1	-	TGCGCCAGCCGGGTAATGAGGCACACTGAAGCTTTCTTT	CASRVMRHTEAFF
-	TRBV7-3	TRBJ2-1	-	TGTGCCAGCAGCTTAGGAGAGAGCTCCTACAATGAGCAGTTCTTC	CASSLGESSYNEQFF
-	TRBV29-1	TRBJ1-1	TRBD1	TGCAGCGTTCGGGGAGGACAGGTCCCAGCTGAAGCTTTCTTT	CSVRGGQVPAEAFF
-	TRBV6-1	TRBJ2-5	TRBD2	TGTGCCAGCAGTGTCCTCGCGGGAGGCGAAGAGACCCAGTACTTC	CASSVLAGGEETQYF
-	TRBV6-5	TRBJ1-2	-	TGTGCCAGCAGGACGACTGACAAGCTTGGCGGCTACACCTTC	CASRTTDKLGGYTF
-	TRBV10-3	TRBJ2-7	TRBD1	TGTGCCATCAGTGATTCGGACAGGGCCGAGCAGTACTTC	CAISDSDRAEQYF
-	TRBV11-3	TRBJ1-4	-	TGTGCCAGCAGCTTTCAAACGGGTTTTAATGAAAAACTGTTTTTT	CASSFQTGFNEKLFF
once	TRBV28	TRBJ1-2	-	TGTGCCAGCAGTTCCATCCGAGCTAACTATGGCTACACCTTC	CASSSIRANYGYTF
-	TRBV28	TRBJ1-4	-	TGTGCCAGCAGTTTCCACGAAAAACTGTTTTTT	CASSFHEKLFF
-	TRBV28	TRBJ2-3	-	TGTGCCAGCAGTTTATATGGAGATACGCAGTATTTT	CASSLYGDTQYF
once	TRBV5-1	TRBJ1-2	TRBD1	TGCGCCAGCAGCTCAGGGGGCTCGGATGGCTACACCTTC	CASSSGGSDGYTF
few	TRBV6-6	TRBJ2-5	-	TGTGCCAGCAGTAAGACTATCCAAGAGACCCAGTACTTC	CASSKTIQETQYF
-	TRBV9	TRBJ2-2	-	TGTGCCAGCAGCGGCCTCACCGGGACTCTCACCGGGGAGCTGTTTTTT	CASSGLTGTLTGELFF
-	TRBV19	TRBJ1-5	-	TGTGCCAGTAGCTGGGGCCCCCTCCCCAATCAGCCCCAGCATTTT	CASSWGPLPNQPQHF
-	TRBV28	TRBJ1-4	-	TGTGCCAGCAGTTTAGGGAGGAGGGATGAAAAACTGTTTTTT	CASSLGRRDEKLFF
-	TRBV18	TRBJ1-2	-	TGTGCCAGCTCATTTGGAACCCCCGGGGGCTACACCTTC	CASSFGTPGGYTF
-	TRBV15	TRBJ2-5	-	TGTGCCACCAGCAGAGATTGGAGGGGTTCAGAGACCCAGTACTTC	CATSRDWRGSETQYF
-	TRBV5-1	TRBJ2-3	TRBD2	TGCGCCAGCAGCTGGGATAGCGGGAGGGCCGAAGATACGCAGTATTTT	CASSWDSGRAEDTQYF
-	TRBV4-1	TRBJ1-4	-	TGCGCCAGCAGCCAGAAGTTCGCAGGGGATAATGAAAAACTGTTTTTT	CASSQKFAGDNEKLFF
once	TRBV25-1	TRBJ2-3	-	TGTGCCAGCACCGGCGGGCGGGGCGGGACAGATACGCAGTATTTT	CASTGGRGGTDTQYF
-	TRBV12-5	TRBJ2-1	TRBD1	TGTGCTAGTGGTTTACAGGGGTATGAGCAGTTCTTC	CASGLQGYEQFF
-	TRBV28	TRBJ2-7	TRBD2	TGTGCCAGTTCTAGCGGGGGGACCTACGAGCAGTACTTC	CASSSGGTYEQYF
-	TRBV28	TRBJ1-5	-	TGTGCCAGCAGACCTCAAGGGGGGAATCAGCCCCAGCATTTT	CASRPQGGNQPQHF
-	TRBV11-2	TRBJ2-1	TRBD2	TGTGCCAGCAGCTCGAGGACTAGCGGGAGGGCCATGTCGAATGAGCAGTTCTTC	CASSSRTSGRAMSNEQFF
-	TRBV7-9	TRBJ2-4	TRBD1	TGTGCCAGCAGCCCGACAGGGGATGGCATTCAGTACTTC	CASSPTGDGIQYF
-	TRBV4-1	TRBJ2-7	-	TGCGCCAGCAGCCAAAGGGTGAAGATGGCCGGGAGCCCCTACGAGCAGTACTTC	CASSQRVKMAGSPYEQYF
once	TRBV6-5	TRBJ1-2	-	TGTGCCAGCACCAACCCCGGAGGGTATGACTATGGCTACACCTTC	CASTNPGGYDYGYTF
-	TRBV6-5	TRBJ1-2	-	TGTGCCAGCAGTCGGGACCTCGGGAGCTATGGCTACACCTTC	CASSRDLGSYGYTF
few	TRBV6-5	TRBJ1-2	-	TGTGCCAGCAGTTCGACTACAGGGAGAGGCTACACCTTC	CASSSTTGRGYTF
-	TRBV6-1	TRBJ2-5	TRBD2	TGTGCCAGCAGAACCACCTTCGGGGGGACGGAGACCCAGTACTTC	CASRTTFGGTETQYF
-	TRBV30	TRBJ2-2	TRBD2	TGTGCCTGGAGTGGACTAGCGGGAACCGGGGAGCTGTTTTTT	CAWSGLAGTGELFF
-	TRBV5-6	TRBJ1-3	-	TGTGCCAGCAGCTTAAGCCAGAACTCTGGAAACACCATATATTTT	CASSLSQNSGNTIYF
once	TRBV4-3	TRBJ2-2	-	TGCGCCAGCAGCCAAGATGGAGAACTTTACAACACCGGGGAGCTGTTTTTT	CASSQDGELYNTGELFF
-	TRBV29-1	TRBJ2-7	-	TGCAGCGTTATCTTTCAGGGCTCCTACGAGCAGTACTTC	CSVIFQGSYEQYF
-	TRBV5-1	TRBJ2-1	-	TGCGCCAGCACCCAAGGGACGGGTTACAATGAGCAGTTCTTC	CASTQGTGYNEQFF
-	TRBV4-1	TRBJ1-2	TRBD1	TGCGCCAGCAGCCAAGTGGCAGGGGGCGTCTATGGCTACACCTTC	CASSQVAGGVYGYTF
-	TRBV9	TRBJ1-4	-	TGTGCCAGCAGCGTAGGGAGGAATGTTGGAGAAAAACTGTTTTTT	CASSVGRNVGEKLFF
-	TRBV5-1	TRBJ2-4	TRBD1	TGCGCCAGCAGCTTGGCCGGGGGCAGGGGGCTTTTTACCAAAAACATTCAGTACTTC	CASSLAGGRGLFTKNIQYF
-	TRBV4-3	TRBJ2-3	-	TGCGCCAGCAGCCACGGACAGCGGACAGATACGCAGTATTTT	CASSHGQRTDTQYF
few	TRBV30	TRBJ2-5	-	TGTGCCTGGAATCGGGACTACCAAGAGACCCAGTACTTC	CAWNRDYQETQYF
-	TRBV6-6	TRBJ1-4	-	TGTGCCAGCAATGGTGAAAAACTGTTTTTT	CASNGEKLFF
-	TRBV27	TRBJ1-2	-	TGTGCCAGCAGTTTTACATCGGGCTATGGCTACACCTTC	CASSFTSGYGYTF
-	TRBV29-1	TRBJ2-1	-	TGCAGTCACCAGACCAGGGGCAATGAGCAGTTCTTC	CSHQTRGNEQFF
many	TRBV28	TRBJ2-7	-	TGTGCCAGCAGTCTACAAAATCCGAACAGGGAGCAGTACTTC	CASSLQNPNREQYF
few	TRBV15	TRBJ2-7	-	TGTGCCACCAGCAGTCTCTCCGCGGGACAGTCCTACGAGCAGTACTTC	CATSSLSAGQSYEQYF
few	TRBV29-1	TRBJ1-2	TRBD1	TGCAGCGCCCGACCTACAGGGGGGGGTGGCTACACCTTC	CSARPTGGGGYTF
-	TRBV16	TRBJ1-1	-	TGTGCCAGCAGCCGGACCTCTGAAGCTTTCTTT	CASSRTSEAFF
-	TRBV6-5	TRBJ1-1	-	TGTGCCAGCAGCCTAGGGAGGGCCACTGAAGCTTTCTTT	CASSLGRATEAFF